The 2 T cell receptor beta chains given below trace back to one sample, sequenced in a study of blood T cell repertoires in COVID-19. Only in-frame clones appear in the TCRdb table, and some are missing; sequencing was by immunoSEQ multiplex PCR. The sample records approximately 280,000 clones, roughly 87% being singletons. The material sequenced was peripheral blood. These receptors were taken from a man aged 18 to 29 with active or convalescent COVID-19.

V is TRBV10-1 and J is TRBJ1-6; D might be TRBD1 (5 bases). CDR3 length: 14 residues. V was pared by 8 bases and J by 8 bases, with 16 bases between. Looked up from germline, CDR1 is WNHNN and CDR2 is SYGVQD (reference sequence). In DNA, the CDR3 is TGCGCCAGCCATGGGGGGGTTCGGGATTCACCCCTCCACTTT. It codes for CASHGGVRDSPLHF.

This clone was observed a handful of times. The chain joins TRBV27 to TRBJ2-7, with 7 bases matching TRBD2. Germline CDR1 is MNHEY and CDR2 is SMNVEV (reference sequence). This CDR3 is built from 11 residues. V dropped 11 bases and J dropped 2; count of bases not matched to a gene: 3. CDR3 coding DNA: TGTGCCGAGCGGGGAACCTACGAGCAGTACTTC. It encodes CAERGTYEQYF.